The entry below describes one TCR beta chain. Its antigen is still unknown. This specimen belongs to a study of cytomegalovirus exposure and HLA in healthy donors. Study details: There were 300 to 400 genotyped donors. Of these, roughly 86% fell in the genetic ancestry cluster associated with self-reported Caucasian donors.

Study results and caveats: The classifier reportedly diagnosed cytomegalovirus status with high sensitivity and specificity. Owing to their indistinguishability, certain V segments, notably TRBV6-2 and TRBV6-3, were excluded. A later analysis linked a missense variant in DCLRE1C to the trimming of TCR beta V and J genes.

V shed 2 bases, J shed 0 bases, and the junction held 5 bases outside the gene matches. Germline V gene data show CDR1 as SGDLS and CDR2 as YYNGEE. The CDR3 covers 15 residues. The PCR employed 60 Vbeta primers together with 13 Jbeta primers. Generated by immunoSEQ multiplex PCR, the TCRdb table keeps only in-frame clones and is missing some. The sample consists of 150,000 to 200,000 clones, about three quarters of them appearing once. The receptor was isolated from a woman aged 30 to 39 in good health and CMV-seronegative. The V call is TRBV9, the J call TRBJ2-7, with 7 bases aligning to TRBD1. Sequences were obtained from PBMCs. CDR3 amino acids: CASSVGDSSSYEQYF. The DNA of the CDR3 is TGTGCCAGCAGCGTGGGGGACAGCAGCTCCTACGAGCAGTACTTC.